Listed below are T cell receptor beta chains from one sample, sequenced in a study of T and B cells in COVID-19 patients. TCRdb fed the multiplex PCR reads into MiXCR, producing one record per CDR3 protein. The repertoire has under 8,500 distinct CDR3 sequences, about 30% of them found once; the top ten carry approximately 15%. Sequencing was carried out using blood. The receptors here all came from a human donor with active COVID-19. CDR3s include the opening cysteine and the closing phenylalanine or tryptophan. Fields, in order: V gene, D gene, J gene, clone size, CDR3 protein, CDR3 DNA. The D gene is left open where the match is weak. Clone size appears in some rows only: once, few, many, or a class for an expanded clone.

V: TRBV7-9; D: NA; J: TRBJ2-7; size: NA; CDR3: CASSFFRGQFYEQYF; DNA: TGTGCCAGCAGCTTCTTTAGGGGCCAATTTTACGAGCAGTACTTC
V: TRBV12-3/TRBV12-4; D: TRBD2; J: TRBJ2-5; size: NA; CDR3: CASSLGGLAGQETQYF; DNA: TGTGCCAGCAGTTTAGGTGGGCTAGCGGGTCAAGAGACCCAGTACTTC
V: TRBV27; D: TRBD1; J: TRBJ2-2; size: medium-sized; CDR3: CASGDRATGELFF; DNA: TGTGCCAGCGGGGACAGGGCCACCGGGGAGCTGTTTTTT
V: TRBV18; D: TRBD2; J: TRBJ2-3; size: NA; CDR3: CASSTRTSGGSSTDTQYF; DNA: TGTGCCAGCAGCACCCGGACTAGCGGGGGCTCTAGCACAGATACGCAGTATTTT
V: TRBV5-5; D: TRBD2; J: TRBJ2-5; size: NA; CDR3: CASSFLAGGSQETQYF; DNA: TGCGCCAGCAGCTTTCTAGCGGGGGGGTCTCAAGAGACCCAGTACTTC
V: TRBV19; D: TRBD2; J: TRBJ2-1; size: NA; CDR3: CASSIFPSGGAYNEQFF; DNA: TGTGCCAGTAGTATTTTCCCTAGCGGGGGAGCCTACAATGAGCAGTTCTTC
V: TRBV27; D: NA; J: TRBJ1-2; size: NA; CDR3: CASSFGGGYGYTF; DNA: TGTGCCAGCAGTTTTGGGGGGGGCTATGGCTACACCTTC
V: TRBV5-6; D: NA; J: TRBJ1-4; size: NA; CDR3: CASSLLGTPDAGEKLFF; DNA: TGTGCCAGCAGCTTGTTGGGGACCCCCGACGCGGGTGAAAAACTGTTTTTT
V: TRBV6-1; D: NA; J: TRBJ2-5; size: NA; CDR3: CASSTNRGETQYF; DNA: TGTGCCAGCAGTACCAACCGGGGGGAGACCCAGTACTTC
V: TRBV27; D: NA; J: TRBJ1-2; size: NA; CDR3: CASRGPHGYTF; DNA: TGTGCCAGCCGGGGCCCCCATGGCTACACCTTC
V: TRBV5-1; D: NA; J: TRBJ2-3; size: few; CDR3: CASSYRHRGDTQYF; DNA: TGCGCCAGCAGCTACCGACATCGGGGTGATACGCAGTATTTT
V: TRBV7-2; D: TRBD2; J: TRBJ2-1; size: NA; CDR3: CASSQLGLANYNEQFF; DNA: TGTGCCAGCAGCCAACTTGGACTAGCGAACTACAATGAGCAGTTCTTC
V: TRBV20-1; D: TRBD2; J: TRBJ2-3; size: once; CDR3: CSARKPGLAPDTQYF; DNA: TGCAGTGCCCGGAAGCCGGGACTAGCGCCAGATACGCAGTATTTT
V: TRBV19; D: TRBD2; J: TRBJ2-1; size: medium-sized; CDR3: CASSLLAGDTYNEQFF; DNA: TGTGCCAGTAGTTTGCTAGCGGGGGATACCTACAATGAGCAGTTCTTC
V: TRBV6-5; D: NA; J: TRBJ2-3; size: few; CDR3: CASSGSLNTQYF; DNA: TGTGCCAGCAGTGGATCCTTGAATACGCAGTATTTT
V: TRBV7-2; D: NA; J: TRBJ2-3; size: NA; CDR3: CASSSTNARDTQYF; DNA: TGTGCCAGCAGCTCCACCAACGCCAGGGATACGCAGTATTTT
V: TRBV18; D: NA; J: TRBJ2-7; size: NA; CDR3: CASSPGGAPNEQYF; DNA: TGTGCCAGCTCACCGGGGGGGGCCCCAAACGAGCAGTACTTC
V: TRBV14; D: NA; J: TRBJ1-4; size: NA; CDR3: CASSPLGRATNEKLFF; DNA: TGTGCCAGCAGCCCTCTCGGTAGGGCAACTAATGAAAAACTGTTTTTT
V: TRBV6-5; D: NA; J: TRBJ1-4; size: NA; CDR3: CASSRNGRDLVF; DNA: TGTGCCAGCAGCCGAAACGGCAGGGACTTGGTTTTT
V: TRBV19; D: TRBD1; J: TRBJ2-2; size: medium-sized; CDR3: CATRQGYTGELFF; DNA: TGTGCCACTCGACAGGGATACACCGGGGAGCTGTTTTTT
V: TRBV20-1; D: TRBD1; J: TRBJ2-5; size: NA; CDR3: CSARIPGQGFGETQYF; DNA: TGCAGTGCTAGAATCCCGGGACAGGGATTCGGCGAGACCCAGTACTTC
V: TRBV12-3/TRBV12-4; D: NA; J: TRBJ1-5; size: NA; CDR3: CASNTQGSNQPQHF; DNA: TGTGCCAGCAATACACAGGGTAGCAATCAGCCCCAGCATTTT
V: TRBV20-1; D: TRBD1; J: TRBJ2-3; size: NA; CDR3: CSAVSGQGQDTQYF; DNA: TGCAGTGCCGTATCGGGACAGGGACAAGATACGCAGTATTTT
V: TRBV27; D: NA; J: TRBJ2-1; size: NA; CDR3: CASSLLGYREQFF; DNA: TGTGCCAGCAGTTTGTTGGGGTACCGTGAGCAGTTCTTC
V: TRBV20-1; D: TRBD2; J: TRBJ2-1; size: NA; CDR3: CSARDLWGGGANEQFF; DNA: TGCAGTGCTAGAGATCTCTGGGGCGGGGGGGCCAATGAGCAGTTCTTC
V: TRBV19; D: TRBD2; J: TRBJ2-1; size: few; CDR3: CASSIDRLAGGISYNEQFF; DNA: TGTGCCAGTAGTATAGATCGGCTAGCGGGGGGGATTTCCTACAATGAGCAGTTCTTC
V: TRBV5-4; D: NA; J: TRBJ1-1; size: few; CDR3: CASSYLSGVGTEAFF; DNA: TGTGCCAGCAGCTACCTCTCAGGGGTTGGCACTGAAGCTTTCTTT
V: TRBV5-1; D: NA; J: TRBJ2-5; size: NA; CDR3: CASSFGANQETQYF; DNA: TGCGCCAGCAGCTTCGGGGCAAACCAAGAGACCCAGTACTTC
V: TRBV27; D: NA; J: TRBJ2-1; size: NA; CDR3: CASSTGGGRSSYNEQFF; DNA: TGTGCCAGCAGTACAGGGGGGGGGCGGAGCTCCTACAATGAGCAGTTCTTC
V: TRBV4-3; D: TRBD2; J: TRBJ2-2; size: few; CDR3: CASSQVLAGTRTGELFF; DNA: TGCGCCAGCAGCCAAGTTTTAGCGGGGACCAGAACCGGGGAGCTGTTTTTT
V: TRBV6-5; D: TRBD1; J: TRBJ1-6; size: NA; CDR3: CASSYPEGTGVYNSPLHF; DNA: TGTGCCAGCAGTTACCCTGAGGGGACAGGGGTCTATAATTCACCCCTCCACTTT